Given below is one T cell receptor beta chain in context. The sample is drawn from a study of OX40 agonist ivuxolimab in advanced cancers. Study-level information: It was ivuxolimab, an agonistic anti-OX40 (CD134) antibody, that patients were treated with.

This CDR3 contains 12 residues. The V end was cut by 2 bases, the J end by 8 bases, with 10 bases between. Germline loops: CDR1 SGHTS, CDR2 YDEGEE. Using immunoSEQ multiplex PCR, the repertoire was profiled, and TCRdb retains in-frame clones only, with some absent. The data show fewer than 25,000 clones, 75% to 85% seen once. The genes are TRBV5-8 and TRBJ1-1; possibly TRBD1 for D (6 bases). This sequence originates from an adult with an advanced solid tumor such as melanoma, head and neck, liver or kidney cancer. Sequenced here: CD4+ or CD8+ T cells sorted from blood, sampled in a trial of the OX40 agonist ivuxolimab. The CDR3 region has the DNA TGTGCCAGCAGCTTTGGGACAAAAGAAGCTTTCTTT. It codes for CASSFGTKEAFF. The complete variable domain, with remaining parts taken from reference TRBV5-8 and TRBJ1-1, reads EAGVTQSPTHLIKTRGQQATLRCSPISGHTSVYWYQQALGLGLQFLLWYDEGEERNRGNFPPRFSGRQFPNYSSELNVNALELEDSALYLCASSFGTKEAFFGQGTRLTVV.